These T cell receptor beta chains were read from a single sample in a study of blood T cell repertoires in COVID-19. Here immunoSEQ multiplex PCR was the method, and the copy in TCRdb shows in-frame clones only, minus some. The table records approximately 280,000 clones, 70% to 90% of them present only once. The sequenced material came from peripheral blood. These receptors all stem from a woman between 65 and 79 years old with acute or convalescent COVID-19. CDR3s include the opening cysteine and the closing phenylalanine or tryptophan. A D gene is named only where the DNA matches it firmly. Not all rows give a size; the values are once, few, many and, for expanded clones, a class.

v_call	j_call	d_call	clone_size	cdr3_aa	cdr3_nt
TRBV12-3/TRBV12-4	TRBJ2-3	TRBD2	.	CASSSSGTQYF	TGTGCCAGCAGTTCTAGCGGTACGCAGTATTTT
TRBV6-5	TRBJ1-1	TRBD1	.	CASRRDRTEAFF	TGTGCCAGCAGGAGGGACAGGACTGAAGCTTTCTTT
TRBV29-1	TRBJ1-2	.	.	CSVRPDSLYGYTF	TGCAGCGTCCGCCCGGACAGCCTCTATGGCTACACCTTC
TRBV5-1	TRBJ1-1	.	.	CASSLDVGGRLEAFF	TGCGCCAGCAGCCTCGACGTGGGGGGGAGGCTTGAAGCTTTCTTT
TRBV2	TRBJ2-5	TRBD1	.	CAGRQGAGETQYF	TGTGCCGGCCGACAGGGGGCGGGTGAGACCCAGTACTTC
TRBV3-1/TRBV3-2	TRBJ1-2	.	.	CASSPRTAYGYTF	TGTGCCAGCAGCCCCCGGACTGCCTATGGCTACACCTTC
TRBV2	TRBJ2-5	TRBD1	.	CASRGTGPQETQYF	TGTGCCAGCAGGGGGACAGGGCCCCAAGAGACCCAGTACTTC
TRBV6-5	TRBJ1-1	.	once	CASRYQKNTEAFF	TGTGCCAGCAGGTATCAGAAGAACACTGAAGCTTTCTTT
TRBV3-1/TRBV3-2	TRBJ1-2	TRBD1	once	CASSQSTGDYGYTF	TGTGCCAGCAGCCAGTCGACAGGGGACTATGGCTACACCTTC
TRBV25-1	TRBJ1-1	.	.	CASSEIFPGTEAFF	TGTGCCAGCAGTGAAATTTTCCCGGGCACTGAAGCTTTCTTT
TRBV12-3/TRBV12-4	TRBJ2-7	.	.	CASSSYHEQYF	TGTGCCAGCAGTTCCTACCACGAGCAGTACTTC
TRBV12-3/TRBV12-4	TRBJ1-6	.	.	CASGQGNLDF	TGTGCCAGCGGCCAGGGAAATCTCGACTTT
TRBV29-1	TRBJ1-2	.	.	CSVEDLGLGYTF	TGCAGCGTTGAAGATCTAGGACTGGGCTACACCTTC
TRBV2	TRBJ1-4	.	few	CASRVTGSYNEKLFF	TGTGCCAGCAGGGTCACAGGGTCCTATAATGAAAAACTGTTTTTT
TRBV7-3	TRBJ1-1	.	.	CASSNGDTEAFF	TGTGCCAGCAGTAACGGTGACACTGAAGCTTTCTTT
TRBV12-5	TRBJ2-1	.	.	CASGLVLIGQRNNEQFF	TGTGCTAGTGGTTTGGTACTTATCGGGCAGCGGAACAATGAGCAGTTCTTC
TRBV11-2	TRBJ1-3	TRBD1	.	CASSETGGYGNTIYF	TGTGCCAGCAGCGAAACAGGGGGCTATGGAAACACCATATATTTT
TRBV4-2	TRBJ2-2	.	.	CASSQDYGGTGELFF	TGTGCCAGCAGCCAAGACTATGGAGGTACCGGGGAGCTGTTTTTT
TRBV5-6	TRBJ1-2	.	.	CASSLTGPRAVSGYTF	TGTGCCAGCAGCTTGACGGGTCCCCGCGCCGTGAGCGGCTACACCTTC